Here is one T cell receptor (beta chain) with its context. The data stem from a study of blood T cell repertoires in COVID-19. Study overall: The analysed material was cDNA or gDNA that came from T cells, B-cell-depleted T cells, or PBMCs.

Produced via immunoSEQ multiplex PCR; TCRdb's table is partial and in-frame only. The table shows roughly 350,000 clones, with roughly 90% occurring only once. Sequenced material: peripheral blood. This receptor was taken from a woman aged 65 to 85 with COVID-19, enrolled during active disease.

For the CDR3, the DNA is TGCGCCAGCAGCTTAAACCCCACGGGCGGACTATACAATGAGCAGTTCTTC. Encoded protein: CASSLNPTGGLYNEQFF. The rearrangement uses TRBV5-1 and TRBJ2-1; D is possibly TRBD2 (6 bases). This CDR3 is built from 17 residues. Germline CDR1 is SGHRS and CDR2 is YFSETQ. With 2 bases removed from V and 4 bases from J, the gap between germline ends came to 19 bases. The whole variable domain, remainder taken from reference TRBV5-1 and TRBJ2-1, is KAGVTQTPRYLIKTRGQQVTLSCSPISGHRSVSWYQQTPGQGLQFLFEYFSETQRNKGNFPGRFSGRQFSNSRSEMNVSTLELGDSALYLCASSLNPTGGLYNEQFFGPGTRLTVL.